The 5 T cell receptor gamma chains below were found in one sample sequenced in a study of Vδ1+ human thymocytes. Study-wide findings and caveats: In the thymus, TRG and TRD repertoires looked highly polyclonal with Gaussian CDR3 lengths.

RNA was extracted from the cells and then reverse transcribed. Multiplex PCR used pooled V-gene forward primers and a constant-region reverse primer to amplify CDR3s. TCRdb re-processed the multiplex PCR reads via CATT. The sample yields under 25,000 gamma-chain clones, roughly an eighth seen once. For these receptors, no antigen is known. The sequenced sample was Vdelta1+ gamma-delta thymocytes from the thymus. Subset indicated: FACS-sorted CD3+ TCRalphabeta- TCRVdelta1+ TCRVdelta2- thymocytes. The receptors were sampled from a child less than two years old who had congenital heart surgery.

V gene TRGV9 combines with J gene TRGJ1 or TRGJ2. The CDR3 spans 13 residues. The germline gives CDR1 GITISATS, CDR2 ISYDGTV (reference sequence). With 3 bases clipped from V and 3 bases from J, the junction kept 5 bases outside the gene matches. The CDR3 loop reads CALWESGYYKKLF. The CDR3 DNA follows: TGTGCCTTGTGGGAGTCTGGTTATTATAAGAAACTCTTT.

This clone was detected a few times. The chain joins TRGV9 to TRGJ1 or TRGJ2. This CDR3 has 11 residues. Germline V gene sequence: CDR1 GITISATS, CDR2 ISYDGTV (reference sequence). V was pared by 11 bases and J by 8 bases, with 12 bases of the junction left unmatched. This chain's CDR3 is CACFHHNKKLF. CDR3 sequence (DNA): TGTGCCTGCTTCCACCACAATAAGAAACTCTTT.

This chain connects TRGV4 to TRGJ1 or TRGJ2. Germline V lookup: CDR1 EGSTGY, CDR2 YDSYTSSV. This CDR3 is 13 amino acids long. The V gene end was trimmed by 6 bases and the J gene end by 12 bases; junction bases not matched to a gene: 17. CDR3 in amino acids: CATWTKRGRPKLF. Written as DNA, the CDR3 is TGTGCCACCTGGACCAAAAGAGGACGCCCGAAACTCTTT.

This clone was detected only a few times. This sequence joins TRGV3 and TRGJ1 or TRGJ2. Unmatched junction bases numbered 5, after V lost 0 bases and J lost 6 bases. The CDR3 is 13 amino acids. Germline CDR1 and CDR2: VTNTFY and YDVSTARD (reference sequence). CDR3 residues: CATWDRRSYKKLF. The CDR3 nucleotides are TGTGCCACCTGGGACAGGCGCAGTTATAAGAAACTCTTT.

This clone was seen a few times. The J gene is TRGJ1 or TRGJ2, the V gene TRGV5. Germline V gives CDR1 VINAFY, CDR2 YDVSNSKD. The CDR3 length is 14 residues. The V segment lost 2 bases and the J segment 0 bases; nucleotides outside the gene matches: 4. CDR3 region: CATWDTENYYKKLF. The CDR3 bases are TGTGCCACCTGGGACACCGAGAATTATTATAAGAAACTCTTT.